Each of the 32 T cell receptor beta chains below was sequenced from the same sample in a study of identical twins. TCRdb redid the calling of the 5' RACE reads with MiXCR, one entry per CDR3 protein. In the table there are 1.5 million to 2 million distinct CDR3 sequences, about 32% of which are singletons. The sample consisted of cord blood. Every receptor here comes from a newborn girl in good health.

The rearrangement links TRBV10-3 to TRBJ2-5, with 10 bases matching TRBD2. The CDR3 is 14 amino acids. Germline CDR1 is ENHRY and CDR2 is SYGVKD. The V gene end was trimmed by 7 bases and the J gene end by 11 bases; junction bases not matched to a gene: 13. CDR3 in DNA: TGTGCCATCACCGGGACTAGCGAGTACAATGAGCAGTACTTC. As protein: CAITGTSEYNEQYF.

Worth noting for this clonotype: This could be a read error, since a much larger clone is one nucleotide away. This chain uses TRBV13 with TRBJ2-1; 12 bases line up with TRBD2. The germline V gene encodes CDR1 PRHDT and CDR2 FYEKMQ (reference sequence). This CDR3 region has 18 residues. This chain's CDR3 is CASSLGTSGGRSYNEPFF. CDR3 DNA sequence: TGTGCCAGCAGCTTAGGGACTAGCGGGGGCCGCTCCTACAATGAGCCGTTCTTC. Filled out from reference TRBV13 and TRBJ2-1, the complete variable domain reads AAGVIQSPRHLIKEKRETATLKCYPIPRHDTVYWYQQGPGQDPQFLISFYEKMQSDKGSIPDRFSAQQFSDYHSELNMSSLELGDSALYFCASSLGTSGGRSYNEPFFGPGTRLTVL.

V and J are TRBV4-1 and TRBJ2-2; 9 nucleotides match TRBD2. The CDR3 extends over 17 amino acids. The junction had 7 bases not matched to a gene; V was cut back by 1 base and J by 4 bases. The V gene's germline CDR1 is MGHRA and CDR2 YSYEKL. The CDR3 coding sequence is TGCGCCAGCAGCCAAGCGATAGCGGGAGTGGGCACCGGGGAGCTGTTTTTT. It translates to CASSQAIAGVGTGELFF.

This clonotype has at least ten counts. J is TRBJ2-3 and V is TRBV12-3 or TRBV12-4; possible D gene TRBD2, 5 bases. Trimming pared 2 bases from V and 2 bases from J, leaving 23 bases between. The CDR3 is made up of 19 amino acids. The CDR3 sequence is CASSLSGASSRGITDTQYF. The CDR3 DNA sequence: TGTGCCAGCAGTTTAAGCGGCGCCAGTTCCCGTGGGATCACAGATACGCAGTATTTT.

The chain uses TRBV7-2 and TRBJ2-3; weak D call: TRBD2 (6 bases). Looked up from germline, CDR1 is SGHTA and CDR2 is FQGNSA. Trimming took 3 bases from V and 2 from J, leaving 9 bases between them. There are 14 residues in the CDR3. The CDR3 nucleotides are TGTGCCAGCAGCTTTATAGCGGACACAGATACGCAGTATTTT. It encodes CASSFIADTDTQYF. The whole variable domain, remainder taken from reference TRBV7-2 and TRBJ2-3, is GAGVSQSPSNKVTEKGKDVELRCDPISGHTALYWYRQSLGQGLEFLIYFQGNSAPDKSGLPSDRFSAERTGGSVSTLTIQRTQQEDSAVYLCASSFIADTDTQYFGPGTRLTVL.

This clonotype has a single count. CDR3 in DNA: TGTGCCAGCAGTTCTCGACAGGTGGCCCTTTACGAGCAGTACTTC. Protein sequence: CASSSRQVALYEQYF. The chain employs TRBV2 and TRBJ2-5; tentative D call: TRBD1 (6 bases). The DNA matches TRBJ2-7 better at its end, which makes the J call doubtful. The CDR3 totals 15 residues. The V gene's germline CDR1 is SNHLY and CDR2 FYNNEI.

The rearrangement uses TRBV20-1 and TRBJ1-5; D is uncertain. Per germline, CDR1 DFQATT and CDR2 SNEGSKA (reference sequence). This CDR3 has 12 amino acids. V shed 2 bases and J shed 7 bases, with 9 bases lying between them. The CDR3 nucleotides are TGCAGTGCTAGAAAGGTGGGGCAGCCCCAGCATTTT. Translation: CSARKVGQPQHF.

The chain couples TRBV11-2 to TRBJ2-5, with a weak D call TRBD2 (5 bases). The CDR3 covers 13 residues. Trimming cost V 2 bases and J 11 bases, with 15 bases left between them. From germline, CDR1 is SGHAT and CDR2 FQNNGV. The CDR3 sequence: CASSLHPGNEQYF. CDR3 in DNA: TGTGCCAGCAGCTTACATCCGGGGAATGAGCAGTACTTC. Using reference TRBV11-2 and TRBJ2-5 for the parts outside the CDR3, the full variable domain is EAGVAQSPRYKIIEKRQSVAFWCNPISGHATLYWYQQILGQGPKLLIQFQNNGVVDDSQLPKDRFSAERLKGVDSTLKIQPAKLEDSAVYLCASSLHPGNEQYFGPGTRLLVL.

A few counts support this clonotype. V usage is TRBV20-1 and J usage is TRBJ2-6; no definite D call. The V and J ends lost 3 bases and 7 bases respectively, with 25 bases between them. CDR1 and CDR2 from the germline V gene are DFQATT and SNEGSKA (reference sequence). The CDR3 runs to 18 residues. This CDR3 reads CSARAYRIHSKGANVLTF. In DNA form, the CDR3 reads TGCAGTGCTAGGGCCTACCGAATCCACTCTAAGGGAGCCAACGTCCTGACTTTC.

The chain carries TRBV25-1 and TRBJ2-1, with 12 bases lining up with TRBD2. The CDR3 has 17 residues. Germline trimming cut 3 bases from V and 3 bases from J; bases unmatched to any gene: 6. The germline gives CDR1 MGHDK, CDR2 SYGVNS. The CDR3 sequence: CASSERGLAGHYNEQFF. The CDR3 DNA reads TGTGCCAGCAGTGAGAGAGGACTAGCGGGACACTACAATGAGCAGTTCTTC.

This clonotype showed up just a few times. The chain employs TRBV4-1 and TRBJ2-7, with 12 bases fitting TRBD2. Germline V gives CDR1 MGHRA, CDR2 YSYEKL. There are 17 residues in the CDR3. The junction had 9 bases not matched to a gene; V was cut back by 2 bases and J by 4 bases. The CDR3 loop is CASSQFQGLAGRYEQYF. The CDR3 nucleotides read TGCGCCAGCAGCCAATTCCAAGGACTAGCGGGAAGGTACGAGCAGTACTTC.

The chain carries TRBV18 and TRBJ1-6; D is perhaps TRBD1 (6 bases). The CDR3 runs to 17 residues. Germline CDR1 reads KGHSH; CDR2 reads LQKENI. V shed 3 bases and J shed 2 bases, with 14 bases lying between them. The CDR3 nucleotides are TGTGCCAGCTCACCCGGTACAGGGAGCACCTATAATTCACCCCTCCACTTT. This codes for CASSPGTGSTYNSPLHF.

In this sample, this clonotype turned up many times. The chain links TRBV4-2 to TRBJ2-1, with a possible D match to TRBD1 (6 bases). Trimming took off 1 base at V and 0 bases at J, with 10 bases between the two ends. This CDR3 comprises 16 residues. The germline gives CDR1 LGHNA, CDR2 YNFKEQ. CDR3 amino acids: CASSQGQGSSYNEQFF. Here the CDR3 DNA reads TGTGCCAGCAGCCAAGGTCAGGGGAGCTCCTACAATGAGCAGTTCTTC.

The CDR3 DNA reads as TGTGCCAGCAGTGAAGGGGGGCGCAAATACGAGCAGTACTTC. It specifies CASSEGGRKYEQYF. This sequence joins TRBV6-1 and TRBJ2-7, with D possibly TRBD1 on 6 matching bases. The ends were cut back, 1 base at V and 4 bases at J, with 11 bases in the middle. Germline V gene lookup returns CDR1 MNHNS and CDR2 SASEGT. The CDR3 runs 14 residues.

In this sample, this clonotype turned up a few times. CDR3 residues: CASSRGDSQFF. CDR3 bases: TGTGCCAGCTCACGGGGGGACTCGCAGTTCTTC. V gene TRBV18 combines with J gene TRBJ2-1; D possibly corresponds to TRBD2 (6 bases). Germline V gene lookup returns CDR1 KGHSH and CDR2 LQKENI. V was pared by 4 bases and J by 12 bases, with 10 bases between. The CDR3 runs to 11 residues.

Comment on this clonotype: One end of the junction does not line up with germline, which may come from a read error. The rearrangement uses TRBV27 and TRBJ2-2, with TRBD1 identical over 7 bases. The germline V gene encodes CDR1 MNHEY and CDR2 SMNVEV (reference sequence). There are 15 residues in the CDR3. The chain's CDR3 is CATQPTGRITGELFF. The CDR3 DNA is TGTGCCACCCAGCCGACAGGGAGAATCACCGGGGAACTGTTTTTT.

The chain joins TRBV9 to TRBJ2-3; TRBD1 or TRBD2 may be the D gene (7 bases each). From germline, CDR1 is SGDLS and CDR2 YYNGEE. The CDR3 covers 16 residues. V was cut by 0 bases and J by 8 bases, with 19 bases left in between. In DNA form, the CDR3 reads TGTGCCAGCAGCGTAGGTCCCTTCAGGGGGGGAGGTACGCAGTATTTT. This encodes CASSVGPFRGGGTQYF.

The CDR3 sequence: CASRMGTGSKGYTF. CDR3 bases: TGTGCCAGCAGGATGGGGACAGGGTCGAAGGGCTACACCTTC. V is TRBV2 and J is TRBJ1-2, with 9 bases lining up with TRBD1. Germline V gene lookup returns CDR1 SNHLY and CDR2 FYNNEI. The CDR3 contains 14 residues. V dropped 6 bases and J dropped 8; count of bases not matched to a gene: 10.

A single count supports this clonotype. Since a much larger clone is just one base distant, this may be a read error. The genes are TRBV18 and TRBJ2-1; 11 positions agree with TRBD2. Germline V lookup: CDR1 KGHSH, CDR2 LQKENI. V was pared by 5 bases and J by 10 bases, with 10 bases of the junction left unmatched. The CDR3 totals 15 residues. CDR3 sequence (DNA): TGTGCCAGCTCATCGGGACTAGCGGACTCCTACGAGCAGTTCTTC. Its protein product is CASSSGLADSYEQFF. Combining the CDR3 with reference TRBV18 and TRBJ2-1 gives the whole variable domain NAGVMQNPRHLVRRRGQEARLRCSPMKGHSHVYWYRQLPEEGLKFMVYLQKENIIDESGMPKERFSAEFPKEGPSILRIQQVVRGDSAAYFCASSSGLADSYEQFFGPGTRLTVL.

In its sample, this clonotype was seen a few times. DNA for the CDR3: TGTGCCAGCAGCACAGGCCAGGGTAATGAAAAACTGTTTTTT. It codes for CASSTGQGNEKLFF. The chain carries TRBV28 and TRBJ1-4; D may be TRBD1 (5 bases). The CDR3 is made up of 14 amino acids. Germline V gene data show CDR1 as MDHEN and CDR2 as SYDVKM. V lost 6 bases, J lost 4 bases, and 12 bases lay in between.

This clonotype occurred a few times. J is TRBJ2-7 and V is TRBV20-1, with a tentative D call TRBD2 (5 bases). CDR1 is DFQATT, CDR2 SNEGSKA, per germline (reference sequence). This CDR3 has 14 amino acids. V lost 1 base and J 7 bases, leaving 17 bases between the germline ends. Here the CDR3 reads CSARGTSHSGEQYF. The CDR3 DNA follows: TGCAGTGCTAGAGGGACTTCCCATTCCGGGGAGCAGTACTTC.

J is TRBJ2-7 and V is TRBV20-1, with 7 bases that match TRBD1. Trimming removed 5 bases from V and 0 bases from J; junction bases left unmatched: 7. The germline gives CDR1 DFQATT, CDR2 SNEGSKA (reference sequence). This CDR3 contains 14 residues. The CDR3 DNA is TGCAGTGCTCCCCCGGGGACAGCCTCCTACGAGCAGTACTTC. Its translation is CSAPPGTASYEQYF.

The CDR3 sequence: CASSQGRVVQETQFF. The CDR3 nucleotides are TGCGCCAGCAGCCAAGGCAGAGTTGTCCAAGAGACCCAGTTCTTC. The V call is TRBV4-1, the J call TRBJ2-5; no reliable D call. The J call may be in error: the DNA end matches TRBJ2-1 better. This CDR3 contains 15 residues. Germline V gene lookup returns CDR1 MGHRA and CDR2 YSYEKL.

This sequence joins TRBV5-1 and TRBJ1-1; D gene uncertain. This CDR3 region has 15 residues. V lost 4 bases and J 5 bases, leaving 18 bases between the germline ends. CDR1 is SGHRS, CDR2 YFSETQ, per germline. CDR3 coding DNA: TGCGCCAGCAGCCCCTCCCGAGGGAAGGAGACTGAAGCTTTCTTT. It yields the protein CASSPSRGKETEAFF.

To note about this clonotype: The germline gene is not matched at one end of the junction; a read error may be the cause. The chain is built from TRBV4-2 and TRBJ2-3; 7 nucleotides agree with TRBD2. Germline V CDR1 and CDR2: LGHNA, YNFKEQ. The CDR3 covers 14 residues. CDR3 in amino acids: CASSQDGTTDAQYF. The DNA for the CDR3 is TGTGCCAGCAGCCAAGATGGGACTACAGATGCGCAGTATTTT.

The chain joins TRBV20-1 to TRBJ2-3, with D tentatively TRBD1 or TRBD2 (5 bases each). V lost 1 base and J lost 6, with 17 bases in between. The CDR3 loop spans 15 amino acids. Germline V gene lookup returns CDR1 DFQATT and CDR2 SNEGSKA (reference sequence). The CDR3 DNA follows: TGCAGTGCTAGAGGAGGGGCTATAGCTAGGGATACGCAGTATTTT. This codes for CSARGGAIARDTQYF.

The chain joins TRBV5-1 to TRBJ1-6, with TRBD1 as a possible D gene (5 bases). Trimming shortened V by 1 base and J by 0 bases, and 8 bases separated the two germline ends. In germline, CDR1 is SGHRS, CDR2 YFSETQ. This CDR3 region has 16 residues. CDR3 protein: CASSLTDSSYNSPLHF. The CDR3 region has the DNA TGCGCCAGCAGCTTGACCGACAGCTCCTATAATTCACCCCTCCACTTT.

This clonotype was picked up a small number of times. The chain uses TRBV9 and TRBJ1-1; unclear D gene. Germline CDR1 SGDLS, CDR2 YYNGEE. The CDR3 totals 14 residues. The V end lost 0 bases, the J end lost 1 base, and 7 bases lay between the germline ends. CDR3 loop: CASSVGPGNTEAFF. The DNA of the CDR3 is TGTGCCAGCAGCGTAGGGCCAGGGAACACTGAAGCTTTCTTT.

This clonotype was observed a few times. This rearrangement joins TRBV4-2 to TRBJ2-5; 9 bases line up with TRBD2. Germline trimming cut 3 bases from V and 11 bases from J; bases unmatched to any gene: 10. Germline CDR1 reads LGHNA; CDR2 reads YNFKEQ. CDR3 length: 14 amino acids. The CDR3 is CASSQGTSIDEQYF. The CDR3 nucleotides read TGTGCCAGCAGCCAGGGGACTAGCATCGATGAGCAGTACTTC.

The chain links TRBV5-1 to TRBJ1-2; D gene ambiguous. CDR1 is SGHRS and CDR2 is YFSETQ in the germline V gene. V lost 4 bases to trimming and J lost 5 bases, with 15 bases between them. The CDR3 sequence is 14 residues long. CDR3 region: CASSPDPFLYGYTF. The DNA for the CDR3 is TGCGCCAGCAGCCCGGACCCGTTCTTATATGGCTACACCTTC.

The chain employs TRBV28 and TRBJ2-1; D remains ambiguous. Trimming left V 2 bases short and J 10 bases short, with 15 bases between. The CDR3 is 14 amino acids. CDR1 MDHEN and CDR2 SYDVKM come from the germline V gene. CDR3 region: CASSLLGRTYEQFF. In nucleotides, the CDR3 is TGTGCCAGCAGTTTACTAGGCCGGACCTACGAGCAGTTCTTC.

This clonotype was recorded a few times. The chain employs TRBV2 and TRBJ1-1; D is unclear. Trimming took 6 bases from V and 0 from J, leaving 14 bases between them. Germline V gene lookup returns CDR1 SNHLY and CDR2 FYNNEI. This CDR3 is built from 15 residues. This chain's CDR3 is CASRAAHFMNTEAFF. The CDR3 bases are TGTGCCAGCAGGGCAGCTCACTTCATGAACACTGAAGCTTTCTTT.